This TCR beta chain was obtained from a study of blood T cell repertoires in COVID-19. Study-level information: The study drew acute and convalescent COVID-19 samples from the United States, Italy and Spain.

Patients from Seattle were sampled longitudinally, starting during active infection. Original processing methods: Amplifying reference gene primers gave estimates of nucleated cell counts. Profiling relied on immunoSEQ multiplex PCR, and the TCRdb table lists in-frame clones only, not all of them. From that table come the V and J calls and clone size; the DNA was used to work out D and trimming. The table records 140,000 or so clones, more than 75% of them present only once. Germline CDR1 and CDR2: SGHRS and YFSETQ. J was trimmed by 4 bases and V by 3 bases; bases with no gene match: 7. This CDR3 region has 15 residues.

V is TRBV5-1 and J is TRBJ1-3; TRBD1 matches 7 bases. This TCR was recovered from a woman between 70 and 85 years old with COVID-19, enrolled during active disease. Sequences were obtained from peripheral blood. For the CDR3, the DNA is TGCGCCAGCAGCTCCGACAGGGAGGCCGGAAACACCATATATTTT. Translation: CASSSDREAGNTIYF.